Listed below are T cell receptor beta chains from one sample, sequenced in a study of cytomegalovirus exposure and HLA in healthy donors. Clones were read by immunoSEQ multiplex PCR, and TCRdb kept only the in-frame ones, dropping some. The sample records about 170,000 clones, over 80% being singletons. Sequencing was done on a sample of PBMCs. The receptor set was obtained from a boy between 2 and 10 years old in good health and CMV-seronegative. CDR3s include the opening cysteine and the closing phenylalanine or tryptophan. A D gene is named only where the DNA matches it firmly. Some rows mark clone size as missing; the rest say once, few, many or name a class of expanded clone.

V gene: TRBV11-3
J gene: TRBJ2-1
D gene: .
clone size: .
CDR3 protein: CASSLDGSPGLGEQFF
CDR3 DNA: TGTGCCAGCAGCTTAGATGGGAGTCCCGGGCTGGGTGAGCAGTTCTTC

V gene: TRBV19
J gene: TRBJ2-3
D gene: .
clone size: .
CDR3 protein: CASSPSPRRVSTDTQYF
CDR3 DNA: TGTGCCAGTAGTCCCTCCCCCAGGCGGGTAAGCACAGATACGCAGTATTTT

V gene: TRBV30
J gene: TRBJ1-6
D gene: .
clone size: .
CDR3 protein: CAWRAWAKNSPLHF
CDR3 DNA: TGTGCCTGGAGGGCGTGGGCGAAGAATTCACCCCTCCACTTT

V gene: TRBV28
J gene: TRBJ1-1
D gene: .
clone size: .
CDR3 protein: CASSSRSGVKEAFF
CDR3 DNA: TGTGCCAGCAGTTCTCGGTCAGGGGTTAAAGAAGCTTTCTTT

V gene: TRBV5-1
J gene: TRBJ1-2
D gene: TRBD1
clone size: .
CDR3 protein: CASSLDRGHVGYTF
CDR3 DNA: TGCGCCAGCAGCTTGGACAGGGGGCACGTAGGCTACACCTTC

V gene: TRBV5-6
J gene: TRBJ2-7
D gene: TRBD2
clone size: .
CDR3 protein: CASSPGPSGTPYEQYF
CDR3 DNA: TGTGCCAGCAGCCCCGGTCCTAGCGGGACCCCCTACGAGCAGTACTTC

V gene: TRBV28
J gene: TRBJ1-5
D gene: .
clone size: .
CDR3 protein: CASSSRGTPSRNQPQHF
CDR3 DNA: TGTGCCAGCAGTTCTAGAGGGACACCGTCTCGCAATCAGCCCCAGCATTTT

V gene: TRBV7-9
J gene: TRBJ1-2
D gene: .
clone size: few
CDR3 protein: CAGSLDGRGNYGYTF
CDR3 DNA: TGTGCCGGCAGCTTAGACGGCAGGGGAAACTATGGCTACACCTTC

V gene: TRBV6-5
J gene: TRBJ2-5
D gene: .
clone size: .
CDR3 protein: CASSSDRLQETQYF
CDR3 DNA: TGTGCCAGCAGTTCGGACAGACTACAGGAGACCCAGTACTTC

V gene: TRBV6-6
J gene: TRBJ2-1
D gene: TRBD1
clone size: once
CDR3 protein: CASRPTGVSYNGQFF
CDR3 DNA: TGTGCCAGCAGACCGACAGGGGTCTCCTACAATGGGCAGTTCTTC

V gene: TRBV7-2
J gene: TRBJ2-1
D gene: TRBD2
clone size: .
CDR3 protein: CASSSPGTSGLGEQFF
CDR3 DNA: TGTGCCAGCAGCTCGCCGGGGACTAGCGGGTTGGGGGAGCAGTTCTTC

V gene: TRBV18
J gene: TRBJ2-2
D gene: .
clone size: .
CDR3 protein: CASSPGQNTGELFF
CDR3 DNA: TGTGCCAGCTCACCGGGACAGAACACCGGGGAGCTGTTTTTT

V gene: TRBV19
J gene: TRBJ1-2
D gene: .
clone size: .
CDR3 protein: CASSIDLAGQGYGYTF
CDR3 DNA: TGTGCCAGTAGTATAGATCTGGCGGGCCAAGGATATGGCTACACCTTC

V gene: TRBV15
J gene: TRBJ2-2
D gene: .
clone size: .
CDR3 protein: CATSRDGRTGELFF
CDR3 DNA: TGTGCCACCAGCAGAGACGGTAGAACCGGGGAGCTGTTTTTT

V gene: TRBV6-5
J gene: TRBJ2-3
D gene: TRBD2
clone size: .
CDR3 protein: CASSYESGRVDTQYF
CDR3 DNA: TGTGCCAGCAGTTACGAAAGCGGGAGGGTAGATACGCAGTATTTT

V gene: TRBV7-2
J gene: TRBJ2-3
D gene: TRBD1
clone size: .
CDR3 protein: CASSLGQGPSTDTQYF
CDR3 DNA: TGTGCCAGCAGCTTAGGACAGGGACCTAGCACAGATACGCAGTATTTT

V gene: TRBV30
J gene: TRBJ1-2
D gene: .
clone size: .
CDR3 protein: CAWSFWAGAKTNYGYTF
CDR3 DNA: TGTGCCTGGAGTTTTTGGGCAGGGGCTAAGACTAACTATGGCTACACCTTC

V gene: TRBV29-1
J gene: TRBJ1-2
D gene: TRBD1
clone size: few
CDR3 protein: CSVEAWDREGYGYTF
CDR3 DNA: TGCAGCGTTGAGGCTTGGGACAGGGAGGGCTATGGCTACACCTTC

V gene: TRBV19
J gene: TRBJ1-1
D gene: TRBD1
clone size: .
CDR3 protein: CASRNGPNQGARSTSTEAFF
CDR3 DNA: TGTGCCAGTAGGAATGGCCCTAATCAGGGGGCGAGGTCTACGAGCACTGAAGCTTTCTTT

V gene: TRBV10-3
J gene: TRBJ2-3
D gene: .
clone size: .
CDR3 protein: CAISDGSTDTQYF
CDR3 DNA: TGTGCCATCAGTGATGGCTCAACAGATACGCAGTATTTT

V gene: TRBV19
J gene: TRBJ2-3
D gene: .
clone size: .
CDR3 protein: CASSLQTGRTQYF
CDR3 DNA: TGTGCCAGTAGTCTCCAGACGGGTAGGACGCAGTATTTT